The source of this T cell receptor beta chain is a study of identical twins (dated by TCRdb to the mid-2010s). At the level of the whole study: To test whether fetal clonotypes persist, the study used deep sequencing on TCR alpha and beta repertoires from monozygotic twins, unrelated adults of various ages, and cord blood. To rule out contamination, replicate twin experiments were performed at different times with different library preparation protocols. Overall results and qualifications from the work: In monozygotic twins, recombination models systematically underestimated out-of-frame TCR alpha sharing, but the models matched the sharing seen between unrelated individuals. Compared with coincidental sharing between unrelated individuals, out-of-frame TCR alpha sequences shared between twins showed an excess of sequences with low generation probability. Fewer insertions were carried by abundant cord blood beta clonotypes, a similar but weaker trend appeared in young adult naive repertoires, and no such trend appeared in memory repertoires. Zero-insertion analyses could be partly confounded by invariant T cells such as MAIT and iNKT, although diverse VJ usage argued against such confounding for most clonotypes. Because the same donors could not be followed over many years, the conclusions depended on cross-sectional statistical analysis. Excess twin sharing in beta out-of-frame sequences was weaker because fewer shared sequences lowered the signal-to-noise ratio.

Turning to this clonotype: There is no known antigen for this receptor. No base qualities exist here, and no much larger clone lies one base off it.

To prepare the library, 5' RACE was applied. The listed sequencing device is Illumina HiSeq 2000. Template switching added a universal primer binding site, and the final cDNA carried a unique molecular identifier that allowed TCR cDNA molecules to be counted accurately. First-strand cDNA for TCR alpha and beta chains was synthesized from specific primers in the conserved constant-segment region. To control for contamination, every cDNA library was double barcoded, receiving both a SMART-Mk sample barcode and Illumina barcodes. TruSeq adapter sequences along with Illumina sample barcodes were introduced in two successive PCR steps. Sequencing of the TCR alpha and beta cDNA libraries was done on the Illumina HiSeq platform using custom primers. As for the original processing: MiGEC processed the raw reads to extract unique molecular identifiers, while MiXCR was used to determine the CDR3 positions. For each individual, recombination models were inferred using an EM algorithm with the repgenHMM and IGoR tools. The analysis of shared clonotypes was done with the tcR package in R, with sharing normalized by the product of cloneset sizes. Out-of-frame nonproductive sequences were analyzed to study raw recombination free of thymic and clonal selection effects. The public reads were reanalyzed by TCRdb: fastp trimming at Q25, MiXCR alignment, in-frame beta chains only. Entries are consolidated by CDR3 protein sequence, retaining the most common genes and DNA. V and J calls and clone size were set by TCRdb, not the authors. In this sample the table shows hundreds of thousands of distinct CDR3 sequences, more than 20% of which occur a single time. Together, the top ten hold around 3% of the sample.

All donors were healthy Caucasians. Three pairs of female monozygotic twins, all aged 18 to 29 years, were included in the twin cohort. Positive isolation kits from Invitrogen were used to isolate CD4+ and CD8+ T cell populations. The data also belong to a second study, concerning T cells expressing NK-cell markers. Reported in the second study: About eight donors provided sorted CD3+CD56+NKG2C+, CD3+CD56+NKG2C- and CD3+CD56-NKG2C+ T-cell subsets, whose TCR beta-chain repertoires were profiled. Among the eight sequenced donors, seven were HCMV-seropositive and one was HCMV-seronegative. To restrict sorting to alphabetaTCR-expressing T cells, an anti-gammadeltaTCR antibody was added in several experiments. In several donors, the dominant CD3+CD56+NKG2C+ clonotypes were found to rank among the top 10 CD8+ clonotypes and to make up about 1.0-7.5% of CD8+ T cells. Those dominant clonotypes were again the most abundant among CD3+CD56-NKG2C+ cells in a handful of donors, at about 28.3-60.1%. Whether the expanded NKG2C-expressing T cell clones were specific for HCMV antigens was left unclear. The eight sequenced donors were randomly selected healthy volunteers, three men and five women. To determine HCMV serostatus, a commercial ELISA kit was used to detect HCMV-specific IgG in serum. Reads were demultiplexed and grouped by UMI with MIGEC, and clonotypes were assembled and quantified with MiTCR. Only TCR cDNA sequences supported by at least two reads were kept to exclude erroneous sequences. Downstream repertoire analysis used the tcR package, and clonotypes were matched across fractions by CDR3 nucleotide sequence plus V segment. VDJmatch was used to annotate antigen specificity against VDJdb, with one amino acid substitution allowed in CDR3.

This clonotype was obtained from a woman younger than 30 in good health. Source material: CD4+ T cells sorted from blood.

In nucleotide form, the sequence is TGTGCCAGCAGCTCTAGAGAACGGGGGGGCTCCTACGAGCAGTACTTC. Its product reads: CASSSRERGGSYEQYF. The chain couples TRBV11-3 to TRBJ2-7; TRBD2 fits 8 bases in the junction. Including cysteine and phenylalanine, the CDR3 has 16 amino acids. The entry retains the CDR3 DNA only, 48 bases that are in frame from base 1. CDR1 and CDR2 were assigned from the germline V gene as SGHNT and YENEEA. After removal of 4 bases from V and 0 bases from J, the junction retains 8 bases not matched to a gene.